The next 29 T cell receptor beta chains were all read from a single sample in a study of circulating tumor DNA in untreated peripheral T-cell lymphoma. Profiling relied on immunoSEQ multiplex PCR, and the TCRdb table lists in-frame clones only, not all of them. The table lists around 510 clones, less than 90% of them singletons, with approximately 8% in the top ten. The sequenced sample consisted of cell-free DNA from blood serum. The receptors come from a human donor with peripheral T-cell lymphoma.

For this clone: Because it lacks the conserved phenylalanine or tryptophan at the end, this CDR3 is likely a read error. The limits of the CDR3 on the DNA are not certain, so only TCRdb's listed CDR3 is given. The chain employs TRBV7-9 and TRBJ1-4; no DNA check was done on the table's D call, TRBD1. Both ends counted, the CDR3 spans 12 residues. Germline V gene data show CDR1 as SEHNR and CDR2 as FQNEAQ (reference sequence). CDR3 sequence reads: CASSLATGIWQI.

This chain uses TRBV27 with TRBJ2-1; D not certain. V dropped 3 bases and J dropped 3 bases, with 9 bases sitting between them. This CDR3 is 14 amino acids long. In germline, CDR1 is MNHEY, CDR2 SMNVEV (reference sequence). The CDR3 DNA reads as TGTGCCAGCAGTTTGCAACAGAACTACAATGAGCAGTTCTTC. As protein: CASSLQQNYNEQFF.

The gene calls are TRBV6-1 and TRBJ2-4; 9 positions agree with TRBD1. With V trimmed by 7 bases and J by 4 bases, 2 bases remained unmatched. The germline gives CDR1 MNHNS, CDR2 SASEGT. There are 13 residues in the CDR3. The CDR3 DNA follows: TGTGCCAGCATTGGGACAGGGAAAAACATTCAGTACTTC. This gives the protein CASIGTGKNIQYF.

V is TRBV5-4 and J is TRBJ2-7; a possible D gene is TRBD1 (5 bases). Germline CDR1 and CDR2: SGHNT and YYREEE (reference sequence). The CDR3 extends over 14 amino acids. The V and J ends lost 0 bases and 1 base respectively, with 8 bases between them. The CDR3 coding sequence is TGTGCCAGCAGCTTGGACCCAGGGTCCTACGAGCAGTACTTC. It yields the protein CASSLDPGSYEQYF.

The V gene is TRBV27, the J gene TRBJ2-7; D gene uncertain. The CDR3 is 14 residues long. Germline CDR1 MNHEY, CDR2 SMNVEV (reference sequence). Trimming took off 6 bases at V and 4 bases at J, with 16 bases between the two ends. The CDR3 nucleotides read TGTGCCAGCAGCACGGAGAGTTTACCATACGAGCAGTACTTC. Its protein is CASSTESLPYEQYF.

This clone has a handful of counts. The CDR3, as DNA: TGTGCCAGCAGCCAGAGCCGAGGGGCCACTGAAGCTTTCTTT. Residues: CASSQSRGATEAFF. The gene calls are TRBV14 and TRBJ1-1; D might be TRBD1 (5 bases). Germline V gene data show CDR1 as SGHDN and CDR2 as FVKESK. Trimming shortened V by 3 bases and J by 4 bases, and 12 bases separated the two germline ends. The CDR3 sequence is 14 residues long.

The chain joins TRBV2 to TRBJ1-2; 7 nucleotides line up with TRBD1. V dropped 7 bases and J dropped 8; count of bases not matched to a gene: 13. This CDR3 contains 14 residues. Germline V lookup: CDR1 SNHLY, CDR2 FYNNEI. CDR3 coding DNA: TGTGCCAGCATCCCATCCGCGACAGGGCCCGGCTACACCTTC. Translation gives CASIPSATGPGYTF.

The chain combines TRBV6-8 with TRBJ2-6, with D unclear. V was cut by 4 bases and J by 5 bases, with 15 bases left in between. CDR3 length: 16 amino acids. Germline V CDR1 and CDR2: MNHGY, SAAAGT. CDR3 bases: TGTGCCAGCAGTTCCACGAAACAAAGTCGGGCCAACGTCCTGACTTTC. Amino acid sequence: CASSSTKQSRANVLTF.

V is TRBV5-1 and J is TRBJ2-3, with D possibly being TRBD1 (5 bases). In germline, CDR1 is SGHRS, CDR2 YFSETQ. This CDR3 comprises 15 residues. The germline V and J ends were trimmed by 0 bases and 2 bases, with 10 bases remaining between them. The CDR3 here is CASSLGQGLTDTQYF. CDR3 in DNA: TGCGCCAGCAGCTTGGGCCAGGGTCTCACAGATACGCAGTATTTT.

The rearrangement links TRBV7-2 to TRBJ1-4, with D perhaps TRBD1 (5 bases). V lost 3 bases and J 4 bases, leaving 9 bases between the germline ends. CDR3 length: 14 amino acids. Germline CDR1 reads SGHTA; CDR2 reads FQGNSA. The CDR3 loop is CASSLDTVNEKLFF. The CDR3 DNA sequence: TGTGCCAGCAGCTTGGACACCGTTAATGAAAAACTGTTTTTT.

This clone was observed a handful of times. This chain connects TRBV18 to TRBJ2-7; no firm D call. Looked up from germline, CDR1 is KGHSH and CDR2 is LQKENI. Trimming stripped 3 bases from V and 3 bases from J, with 15 bases between. This CDR3 is 15 amino acids long. Here the CDR3 reads CASSPRTAMGYEQYF. The DNA for the CDR3 is TGTGCCAGCTCACCCCGGACGGCCATGGGCTACGAGCAGTACTTC.

This rearrangement joins TRBV18 to TRBJ2-5; possible D gene TRBD1, 6 bases. Trimming cost V 3 bases and J 1 base, with 15 bases left between them. The germline V gene encodes CDR1 KGHSH and CDR2 LQKENI. This CDR3 region has 16 residues. This CDR3 reads CASSPYQTGTQETQYF. DNA of the CDR3: TGTGCCAGCTCACCTTACCAGACAGGTACCCAAGAGACCCAGTACTTC.

The chain combines TRBV6-1 with TRBJ1-4; 11 bases are shared with TRBD1. Per germline, CDR1 MNHNS and CDR2 SASEGT. The CDR3 has 17 residues. Trimming cost V 4 bases and J 7 bases; bases outside gene matches: 11. CDR3 coding DNA: TGTGCCAGCAGTGCTACCCTCGGGACAGGGGGGAGTGAAAAACTGTTTTTT. Amino acid sequence: CASSATLGTGGSEKLFF.

The CDR3 protein is CATSPPGRLGNEQFF. The CDR3 region has the DNA TGTGCCACCAGTCCTCCGGGACGCCTTGGGAATGAGCAGTTCTTC. The chain has TRBV15 and TRBJ2-1; D possibly matches TRBD1 or TRBD2 (5 bases each). Trimming stripped 6 bases from V and 7 bases from J, with 19 bases between. Germline V gives CDR1 LNHNV, CDR2 YYDKDF (reference sequence). This CDR3 region has 15 residues.

The chain uses TRBV6-6 and TRBJ2-7; D is unclear. CDR3 length: 11 amino acids. CDR1 and CDR2 (germline): MNHNY, SVGAGI (reference sequence). V lost 8 bases to trimming and J lost 3 bases, with 8 bases between them. The CDR3 coding sequence is TGTGCCAGCTCCCCTCACTACGAGCAGTACTTC. Translating gives CASSPHYEQYF.

With respect to this clone: The junction departs from the called germline gene at one end, perhaps through a read error. Other DNA sequences from this sample encode an identical CDR3 as well. CDR3 in DNA: TGTGCCAGTTCACCACCGTCACAGGCGAACACTGAAGCTTTCTTT. Translating it yields CASSPPSQANTEAFF. V gene TRBV18 combines with J gene TRBJ1-1; D may be TRBD1 (5 bases). The CDR3 has 15 amino acids. The V gene's germline CDR1 is KGHSH and CDR2 LQKENI.

The chain joins TRBV19 to TRBJ1-1, with D maybe TRBD1 (6 bases). The germline gives CDR1 LNHDA, CDR2 SQIVND (reference sequence). V lost 7 bases and J 2 bases, leaving 11 bases between the germline ends. This CDR3 has 13 amino acids. The CDR3 loop reads CASTGGLNTEAFF. The CDR3 coding sequence is TGTGCCAGTACCGGGGGGCTTAACACTGAAGCTTTCTTT.

The J gene is TRBJ2-2, the V gene TRBV6-1; D might be TRBD1 (6 bases). The length of the CDR3 is 13 residues. Germline CDR1 is MNHNS and CDR2 is SASEGT. With 9 bases removed from V and 5 bases from J, the gap between germline ends came to 13 bases. CDR3: CARSSDRTGELFF. The CDR3 DNA sequence: TGTGCCAGATCCTCAGACAGGACCGGGGAGCTGTTTTTT.

The rearrangement joins TRBV27 to TRBJ2-7; a weak D match, TRBD2 (5 bases). V was cut by 1 base and J by 3 bases, with 13 bases left in between. The CDR3 extends over 15 amino acids. The germline V gene encodes CDR1 MNHEY and CDR2 SMNVEV (reference sequence). CDR3 DNA sequence: TGTGCCAGCAGTTTATACGGGGTGGGCTTCTACGAGCAGTACTTC. This translates into CASSLYGVGFYEQYF.

This clone has just one count. The gene calls are TRBV7-7 and TRBJ2-7; tentatively, D is TRBD1 (5 bases). The CDR3 consists of 15 residues. The germline V gene has CDR1 SSHAT and CDR2 FNYEAQ (reference sequence). V lost 5 bases, J lost 2 bases, and 16 bases lay in between. The CDR3: CASSPSPDNTYEQYF. The CDR3 coding sequence is TGTGCCAGCAGCCCTAGTCCGGACAATACCTACGAGCAGTACTTC.

In its sample, this clone is large. Given a much more abundant clone one base away, this may be a read error. At the DNA level, this CDR3 is encoded by other sequences in the same sample as well. The V gene is TRBV19, the J gene TRBJ2-5, with TRBD1 matching over 9 bases. Trimming at V came to 3 bases and at J to 5 bases, leaving 10 bases not matched to a gene. Germline CDR1 reads LNHDA; CDR2 reads SQIVND (reference sequence). The CDR3 extends over 16 amino acids. The CDR3 reads CASSIRGQGGRETQYF. CDR3 bases: TGTGCCAGTAGTATTCGGGGACAGGGAGGGCGGGAGACCCAGTACTTC.

This sequence joins TRBV30 and TRBJ2-7, with a weak D call TRBD2 (6 bases). Germline CDR1 and CDR2: GTSNPN and SVGIG (reference sequence). V gave up 6 bases and J gave up 5 bases, with 17 bases separating them. The CDR3 contains 13 residues. In DNA form, the CDR3 reads TGTGCCTGCCCCAGGCAGGGAGGCAACGAGCAGTACTTC. Translated: CACPRQGGNEQYF.

The chain joins TRBV6-1 to TRBJ2-1, with D possibly being TRBD2 (5 bases). V was cut by 5 bases and J by 2 bases, with 7 bases left in between. Germline V gives CDR1 MNHNS, CDR2 SASEGT. CDR3 size: 13 residues. Written as DNA, the CDR3 is TGTGCCAGCAGTAGCGGAGCCTACAATGAGCAGTTCTTC. Translation gives CASSSGAYNEQFF.

V is TRBV7-9 and J is TRBJ1-2; D unresolved. V was trimmed by 11 bases and J by 8 bases, leaving 6 bases between them. Looked up from germline, CDR1 is SEHNR and CDR2 is FQNEAQ (reference sequence). This CDR3 contains 8 residues. CDR3 sequence reads: CALGGYTF. In DNA, the CDR3 is TGTGCCCTGGGGGGCTACACCTTC.

J is TRBJ1-4 and V is TRBV21-1; the table's D call TRBD1 went unverified against the DNA. TRBV21-1 is listed as a pseudogene. CDR3 length equals 18 residues. CDR3 DNA: TGTGCCAGCAGGGGACATATAGCTACAAAGGTGCATAATGAAAAACTGTTTTTT. Protein product: CASRGHIATKVHNEKLFF.

On this clone itself: A read error may produce the germline difference seen at one junction end. This chain uses TRBV19 with TRBJ2-5, with 9 bases fitting TRBD1. The CDR3 is 16 amino acids. CDR1 and CDR2 (germline): LNHDA, SQIVND (reference sequence). CDR3 sequence reads: CARSIRGQGGRETQYF. CDR3 sequence (DNA): TGTGCCCGTAGTATTAGGGGACAGGGCGGGCGGGAGACCCAGTACTTC.

This clone has only a few counts. This chain uses TRBV7-2 with TRBJ1-5; tentative D call: TRBD1 (5 bases). Trimming took 5 bases from V and 3 from J, leaving 14 bases between them. CDR3 length equals 15 residues. CDR1 is SGHTA and CDR2 is FQGNSA in the germline V gene. In DNA, the CDR3 is TGTGCCAGCAGCGGGAGGTTAGGGGTCAATCAGCCCCAGCATTTT. Residues: CASSGRLGVNQPQHF.

V and J are TRBV7-9 and TRBJ2-7, with D uncertain. Germline V gene data show CDR1 as SEHNR and CDR2 as FQNEAQ (reference sequence). The CDR3 runs 12 residues. Trimming shortened V by 8 bases and J by 2 bases, and 10 bases separated the two germline ends. CDR3 nucleotide sequence: TGTGCCAGCGGGCCCGGACCCTACGAGCAGTACTTC. Translated, it gives CASGPGPYEQYF.

J is TRBJ1-5 and V is TRBV6-5, with 9 bases fitting TRBD1. V was clipped by 8 bases and J by 8 bases; unmatched bases: 7. CDR3 length: 13 amino acids. CDR1 and CDR2 (germline): MNHEY, SVGAGI. As DNA, the CDR3 is TGTGCCAGCGGGGACAGGGAGGATGAGCCCCAGCATTTT. Translated, it gives CASGDREDEPQHF.